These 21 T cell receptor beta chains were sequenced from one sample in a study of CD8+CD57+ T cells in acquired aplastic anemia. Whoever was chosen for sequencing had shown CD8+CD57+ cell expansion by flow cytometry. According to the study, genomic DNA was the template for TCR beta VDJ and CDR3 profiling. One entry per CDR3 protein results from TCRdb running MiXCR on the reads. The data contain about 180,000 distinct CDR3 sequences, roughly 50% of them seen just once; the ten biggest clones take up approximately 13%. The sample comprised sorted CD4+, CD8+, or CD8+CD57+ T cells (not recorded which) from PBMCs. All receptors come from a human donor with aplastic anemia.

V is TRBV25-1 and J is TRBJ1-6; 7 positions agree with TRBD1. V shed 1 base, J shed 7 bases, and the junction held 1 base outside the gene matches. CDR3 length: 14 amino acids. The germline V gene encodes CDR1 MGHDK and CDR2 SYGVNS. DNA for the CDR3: TGTGCCAGCAGTGAATGGGACAGCAATTCACCCCTCCACTTT. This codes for CASSEWDSNSPLHF. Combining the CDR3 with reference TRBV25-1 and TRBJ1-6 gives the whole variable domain EADIYQTPRYLVIGTGKKITLECSQTMGHDKMYWYQQDPGMELHLIHYSYGVNSTEKGDLSSESTVSRIRTEHFPLTLESARPSHTSQYLCASSEWDSNSPLHFGNGTRLTVT.

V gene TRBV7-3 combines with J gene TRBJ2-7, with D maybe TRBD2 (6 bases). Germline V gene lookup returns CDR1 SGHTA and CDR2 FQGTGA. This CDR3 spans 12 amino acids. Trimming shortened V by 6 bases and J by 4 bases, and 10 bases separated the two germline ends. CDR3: CASRDGGYEQYF. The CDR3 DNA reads TGTGCCAGCAGGGACGGGGGATACGAGCAGTACTTC. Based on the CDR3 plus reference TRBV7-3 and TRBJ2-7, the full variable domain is GAGVSQTPSNKVTEKGKYVELRCDPISGHTALYWYRQSLGQGPEFLIYFQGTGAADDSGLPNDRFFAVRPEGSVSTLKIQRTERGDSAVYLCASRDGGYEQYFGPGTRLTVT.

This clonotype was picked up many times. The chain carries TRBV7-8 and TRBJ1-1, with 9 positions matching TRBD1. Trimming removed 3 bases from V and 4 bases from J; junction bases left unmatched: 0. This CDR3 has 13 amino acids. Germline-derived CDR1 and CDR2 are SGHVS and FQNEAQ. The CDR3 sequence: CASSLTGGTEAFF. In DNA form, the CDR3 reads TGTGCCAGCAGCTTGACAGGGGGCACTGAAGCTTTCTTT.

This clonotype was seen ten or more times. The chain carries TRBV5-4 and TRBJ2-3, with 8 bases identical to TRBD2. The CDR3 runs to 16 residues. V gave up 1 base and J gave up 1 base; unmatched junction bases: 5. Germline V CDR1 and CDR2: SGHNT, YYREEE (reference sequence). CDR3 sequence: CASSLMSGGGTDTQYF. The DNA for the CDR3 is TGTGCCAGCAGCTTGATGTCGGGGGGGGGCACAGATACGCAGTATTTT. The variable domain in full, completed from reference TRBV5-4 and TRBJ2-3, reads ETGVTQSPTHLIKTRGQQVTLRCSSQSGHNTVSWYQQALGQGPQFIFQYYREEENGRGNFPPRFSGLQFPNYSSELNVNALELDDSALYLCASSLMSGGGTDTQYFGPGTRLTVL.

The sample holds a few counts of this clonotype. CDR3 coding DNA: TGTGCCAGCCATCGACAAGAAAATGAAAAACTGTTTTTT. Translating gives CASHRQENEKLFF. V is TRBV6-1 and J is TRBJ1-4; D not resolved. This CDR3 has 13 residues. Germline V lookup: CDR1 MNHNS, CDR2 SASEGT. The germline V and J ends were trimmed by 8 bases and 5 bases, with 12 bases remaining between them.

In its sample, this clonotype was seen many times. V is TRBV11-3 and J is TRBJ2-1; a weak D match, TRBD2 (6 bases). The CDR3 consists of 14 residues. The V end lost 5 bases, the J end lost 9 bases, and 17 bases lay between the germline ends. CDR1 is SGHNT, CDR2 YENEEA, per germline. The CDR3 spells CASSPDGGSPEQFF. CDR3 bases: TGTGCCAGCAGCCCGGACGGGGGTAGCCCTGAGCAGTTCTTC.

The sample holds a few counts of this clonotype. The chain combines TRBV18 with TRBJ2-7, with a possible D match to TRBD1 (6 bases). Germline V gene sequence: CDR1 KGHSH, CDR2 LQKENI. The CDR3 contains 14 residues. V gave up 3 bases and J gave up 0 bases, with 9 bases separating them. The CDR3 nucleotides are TGTGCCAGCTCACCTGTGGACAGCTCCTACGAGCAGTACTTC. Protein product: CASSPVDSSYEQYF.

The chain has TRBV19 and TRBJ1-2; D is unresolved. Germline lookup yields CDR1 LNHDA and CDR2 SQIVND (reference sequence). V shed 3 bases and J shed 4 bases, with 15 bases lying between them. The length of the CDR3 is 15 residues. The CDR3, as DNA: TGTGCCAGTAGTATTGGTGGCGGATCCTCCTATGGCTACACCTTC. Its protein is CASSIGGGSSYGYTF.

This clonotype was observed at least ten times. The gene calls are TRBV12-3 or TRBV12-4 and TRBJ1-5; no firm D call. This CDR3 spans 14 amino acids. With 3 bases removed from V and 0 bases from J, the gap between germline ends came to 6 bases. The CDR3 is CASSFSGSNQPQHF. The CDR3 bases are TGTGCCAGCAGTTTTTCTGGTAGCAATCAGCCCCAGCATTTT.

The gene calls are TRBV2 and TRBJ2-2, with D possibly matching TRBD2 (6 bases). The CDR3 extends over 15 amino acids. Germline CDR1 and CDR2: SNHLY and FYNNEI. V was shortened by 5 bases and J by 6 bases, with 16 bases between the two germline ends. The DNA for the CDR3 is TGTGCCAGCAGTAGGGGACTGGCGGACGCCGGGGAGCTGTTTTTT. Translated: CASSRGLADAGELFF.

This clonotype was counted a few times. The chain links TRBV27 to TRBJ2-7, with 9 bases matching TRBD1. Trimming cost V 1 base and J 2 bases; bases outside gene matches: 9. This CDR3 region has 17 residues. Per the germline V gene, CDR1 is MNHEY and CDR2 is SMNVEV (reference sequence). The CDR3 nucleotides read TGTGCCAGCAGTTTATTCGGGACAGGGTTCCGAGCCTACGAGCAGTACTTC. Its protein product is CASSLFGTGFRAYEQYF.

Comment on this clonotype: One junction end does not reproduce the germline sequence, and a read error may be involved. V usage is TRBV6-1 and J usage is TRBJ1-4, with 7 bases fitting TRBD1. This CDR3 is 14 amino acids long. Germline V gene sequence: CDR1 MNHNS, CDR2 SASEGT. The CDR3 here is CAGRGRGADEKLFF. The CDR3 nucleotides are TGTGCCGGCAGGGGCAGGGGGGCTGATGAAAAACTGTTTTTT.

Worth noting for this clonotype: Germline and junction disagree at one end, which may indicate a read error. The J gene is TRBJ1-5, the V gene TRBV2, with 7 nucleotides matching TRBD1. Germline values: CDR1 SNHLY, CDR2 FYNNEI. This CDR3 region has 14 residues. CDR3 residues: CASSLGGSGTAQHF. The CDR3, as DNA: TGCGCCAGCAGCTTGGGGGGATCCGGGACAGCCCAGCATTTT.

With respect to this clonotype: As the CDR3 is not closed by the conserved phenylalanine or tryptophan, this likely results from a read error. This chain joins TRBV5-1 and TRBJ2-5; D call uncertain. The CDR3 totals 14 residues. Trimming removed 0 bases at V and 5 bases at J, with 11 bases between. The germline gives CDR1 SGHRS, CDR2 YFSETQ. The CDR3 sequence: CASSLGLVRETQYL. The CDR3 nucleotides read TGCGCCAGCAGCTTGGGATTGGTTCGTGAGACCCAGTACCTC.

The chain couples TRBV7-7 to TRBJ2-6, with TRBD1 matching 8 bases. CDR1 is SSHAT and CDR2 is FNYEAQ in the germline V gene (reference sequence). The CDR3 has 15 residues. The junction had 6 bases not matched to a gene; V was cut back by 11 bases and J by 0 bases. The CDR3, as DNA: TGTGCCGGCGCACAGGGGGGCTCTGGGGCCAACGTCCTGACTTTC. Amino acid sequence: CAGAQGGSGANVLTF.

CDR3 sequence reads: CSAREPGLNTEAFF. The CDR3 nucleotides read TGCAGTGCTAGAGAACCGGGGCTGAACACTGAAGCTTTCTTT. V gene TRBV20-1 combines with J gene TRBJ1-1; D is possibly TRBD1 (5 bases). Germline CDR1 reads DFQATT; CDR2 reads SNEGSKA (reference sequence). The CDR3 sequence is 14 residues long. V was cut by 0 bases and J by 0 bases, with 8 bases left in between.

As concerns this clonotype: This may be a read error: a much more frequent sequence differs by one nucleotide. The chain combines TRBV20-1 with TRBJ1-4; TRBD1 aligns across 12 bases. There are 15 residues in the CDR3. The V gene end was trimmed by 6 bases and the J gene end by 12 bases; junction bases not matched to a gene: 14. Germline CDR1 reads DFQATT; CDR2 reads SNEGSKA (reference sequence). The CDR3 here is CSATGTGGAWEELFF. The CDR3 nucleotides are TGCAGTGCGACCGGGACAGGGGGCGCTTGGGAAGAACTGTTTTTT.

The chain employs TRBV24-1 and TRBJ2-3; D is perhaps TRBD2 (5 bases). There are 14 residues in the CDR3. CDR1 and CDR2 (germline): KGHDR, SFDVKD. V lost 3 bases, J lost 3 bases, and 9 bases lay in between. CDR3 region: CATSDAVATDTQYF. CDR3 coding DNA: TGTGCCACCAGTGATGCGGTAGCGACAGATACGCAGTATTTT.

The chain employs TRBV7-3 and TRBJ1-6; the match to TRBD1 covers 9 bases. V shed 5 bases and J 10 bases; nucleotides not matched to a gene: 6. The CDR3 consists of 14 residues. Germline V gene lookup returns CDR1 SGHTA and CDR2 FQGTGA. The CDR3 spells CASSQGQGLSPLHF. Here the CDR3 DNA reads TGTGCCAGCAGCCAGGGACAGGGTCTCTCACCCCTCCACTTT.

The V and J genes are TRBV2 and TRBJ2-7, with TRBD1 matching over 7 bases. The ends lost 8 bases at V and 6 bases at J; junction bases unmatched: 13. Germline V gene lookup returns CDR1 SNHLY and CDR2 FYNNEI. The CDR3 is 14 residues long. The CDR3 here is CASSAAGGFVEQYF. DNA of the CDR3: TGTGCCAGCTCGGCGGCAGGGGGTTTCGTCGAGCAGTACTTC. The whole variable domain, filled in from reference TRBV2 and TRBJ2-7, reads EPEVTQTPSHQVTQMGQEVILRCVPISNHLYFYWYRQILGQKVEFLVSFYNNEISEKSEIFDDQFSVERPDGSNFTLKIRSTKLEDSAMYFCASSAAGGFVEQYFGPGTRLTVT.

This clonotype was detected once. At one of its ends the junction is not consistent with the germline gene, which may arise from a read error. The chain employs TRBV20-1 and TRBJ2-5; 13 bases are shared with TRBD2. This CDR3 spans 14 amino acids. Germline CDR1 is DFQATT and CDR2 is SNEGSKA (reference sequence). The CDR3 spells CGARTSGGGEAQYF. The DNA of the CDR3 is TGCGGTGCTAGGACTAGCGGGGGTGGAGAGGCCCAGTACTTC.